A single sample is the source of the 9 T cell receptor beta chains below, sequenced in a study of cytomegalovirus exposure and HLA in healthy donors. This table comes from immunoSEQ multiplex PCR, and its TCRdb copy is limited to in-frame clones, with some not included. The table shows 90,000 to 150,000 clones, with approximately 88% occurring only once. The sequencing input was PBMCs. The receptor source for this set is a man younger than 35 in good health and CMV-seronegative.

J is TRBJ1-3 and V is TRBV18, with unresolved D. Per germline, CDR1 KGHSH and CDR2 LQKENI. Trimming shortened V by 6 bases and J by 0 bases, and 12 bases separated the two germline ends. This CDR3 is 15 amino acids long. CDR3 nucleotide sequence: TGTGCCAGCTCCGAGGGTCCCGGCTCTGGAAACACCATATATTTT. Its protein product is CASSEGPGSGNTIYF. Looking up the rest from reference TRBV18 and TRBJ1-3 gives the full variable domain: NAGVMQNPRHLVRRRGQEARLRCSPMKGHSHVYWYRQLPEEGLKFMVYLQKENIIDESGMPKERFSAEFPKEGPSILRIQQVVRGDSAAYFCASSEGPGSGNTIYFGEGSWLTVV.

V usage is TRBV6-1 and J usage is TRBJ2-7; a weak D match, TRBD2 (6 bases). The CDR3 length is 14 residues. In germline, CDR1 is MNHNS, CDR2 SASEGT. Trimming shortened V by 6 bases and J by 2 bases, and 14 bases separated the two germline ends. CDR3 DNA: TGTGCCAGCAGACCGGGACTGTTGACCTACGAGCAGTACTTC. The encoded protein is CASRPGLLTYEQYF.

This clone was detected a few times. The genes are TRBV28 and TRBJ1-6; unclear D gene. With 6 bases removed from V and 9 bases from J, the gap between germline ends came to 6 bases. The CDR3 contains 11 residues. Germline CDR1 MDHEN, CDR2 SYDVKM. The CDR3 DNA reads as TGTGCCAGCAGCGACTTTTCACCCCTCCACTTT. It codes for CASSDFSPLHF.

V gene TRBV5-8 combines with J gene TRBJ1-4; D is undetermined. V lost 6 bases and J lost 7, with 19 bases in between. The CDR3 loop spans 15 amino acids. Germline CDR1 SGHTS, CDR2 YDEGEE. The CDR3 coding sequence is TGTGCCAGCACACCGGATAGTGGGTGGGCTGAAAAACTGTTTTTT. Its protein product is CASTPDSGWAEKLFF.

This sequence joins TRBV5-4 and TRBJ2-7; D may be TRBD2 (6 bases). Germline CDR1 is SGHNT and CDR2 is YYREEE (reference sequence). CDR3 length: 14 amino acids. V lost 2 bases and J 5 bases, leaving 14 bases between the germline ends. The CDR3 DNA sequence: TGTGCCAGCAGCTTACCGGGACGCGGGGACGAGCAGTACTTC. It yields the protein CASSLPGRGDEQYF.

This clone came up a few times. This chain uses TRBV9 with TRBJ1-2; TRBD1 agrees at 9 bases. Looked up from germline, CDR1 is SGDLS and CDR2 is YYNGEE. V lost 5 bases and J lost 4; bases outside the gene matches: 9. The CDR3 sequence is 15 residues long. The CDR3 sequence: CASSETGGAFYGYTF. For the CDR3, the DNA is TGTGCCAGCAGTGAAACAGGGGGCGCTTTCTATGGCTACACCTTC.

The chain carries TRBV6-1 and TRBJ1-4; a possible D gene is TRBD1 (6 bases). The germline V gene encodes CDR1 MNHNS and CDR2 SASEGT. Between the trimmed V and J ends, which lost 1 base and 12 bases, there was a span of 18 bases. The CDR3 is 15 residues long. Written as DNA, the CDR3 is TGTGCCAGCAGTGAAGACGTCTTTGGGGGCTGGGAACTGTTTTTT. Its translation: CASSEDVFGGWELFF.

V usage is TRBV10-3 and J usage is TRBJ2-1; 8 bases are a match to TRBD1. There are 14 residues in the CDR3. Trimming removed 6 bases from V and 5 bases from J; junction bases left unmatched: 6. Germline V gene sequence: CDR1 ENHRY, CDR2 SYGVKD. In nucleotides, the CDR3 is TGTGCCATCAGCGAAGGGACAGGCGACAATGAGCAGTTCTTC. It is translated as CAISEGTGDNEQFF.

The chain links TRBV2 to TRBJ2-2; 10 nucleotides agree with TRBD1. Germline-derived CDR1 and CDR2 are SNHLY and FYNNEI. This CDR3 is built from 15 residues. The V segment lost 6 bases and the J segment 3 bases; nucleotides outside the gene matches: 4. CDR3 in amino acids: CASSYGQGDTGELFF. Here the CDR3 DNA reads TGTGCCAGCAGCTATGGACAGGGGGACACCGGGGAGCTGTTTTTT.